A single sample gave rise to the 31 T cell receptor beta chains below, sequenced in a study of circulating CD8 cells and anti-PD-1 response in melanoma. Each library started from about 15 ng of total RNA using the QIAseq Immune Repertoire TCR panel. In TCRdb, the reads were re-called with MiXCR into one record per CDR3 protein. The repertoire holds approximately 300 distinct CDR3 sequences, with roughly 15% as singletons. From live CD3+CD8+TCRalphabeta+ cells, four PD-1 and/or TIGIT subsets were sorted. Sequencing was performed on CD8+ T cells from PBMCs, taken at baseline or after one month of anti-PD-1 therapy (not recorded which). The receptors here all came from a human donor with melanoma.

By share of the sample, this clonotype is large. The genes are TRBV29-1 and TRBJ2-3; D tentatively fits TRBD1 or TRBD2 (6 bases each). This CDR3 comprises 18 residues. Germline lookup yields CDR1 SQVTM and CDR2 ANQGSEA. Trimming took 2 bases from V and 2 from J, leaving 23 bases between them. The CDR3, as DNA: TGCAGCGTTGAATACCCAAAGGGGGGAGGCCCGACCACAGATACGCAGTATTTT. It is translated as CSVEYPKGGGPTTDTQYF.

This clonotype rates as medium-sized. V usage is TRBV24-1 and J usage is TRBJ2-7, with D possibly being TRBD2 (7 bases). Per the germline V gene, CDR1 is KGHDR and CDR2 is SFDVKD. V was shortened by 4 bases and J by 3 bases, with 21 bases between the two germline ends. The CDR3 covers 17 residues. CDR3 nucleotide sequence: TGTGCCACCAGTGACCCTACCGACGGGGGGCAGGGCTACGAGCAGTACTTC. The encoded protein is CATSDPTDGGQGYEQYF.

This clonotype ranks as large. V gene TRBV28 combines with J gene TRBJ2-2, with D unclear. This CDR3 contains 16 residues. V lost 4 bases and J 0 bases, leaving 12 bases between the germline ends. CDR1 is MDHEN, CDR2 SYDVKM, per germline. CDR3 sequence: CASSSPFSTNTGELFF. CDR3 nucleotide sequence: TGTGCCAGCAGTTCCCCCTTCTCAACGAACACCGGGGAGCTGTTTTTT.

Remarks on this clonotype: The conserved closing phenylalanine or tryptophan is absent in this CDR3, likely reflecting a read error. The genes are TRBV28 and TRBJ2-7; TRBD2 might be the D (7 bases). Germline loops: CDR1 MDHEN, CDR2 SYDVKM. This CDR3 contains 15 residues. Trimming took 6 bases from V and 3 from J, leaving 18 bases between them. CDR3 protein: CASRSGFGGLYEQYL. The CDR3 nucleotides are TGTGCCAGCAGATCCGGATTCGGGGGGCTCTACGAGCAGTACCTC.

Within the sample, this clonotype is large. The CDR3 bases are TGTGCCAGCAGTTATGGGGGACAGAGGGCTGAAGCTTTCTTT. This encodes CASSYGGQRAEAFF. The chain has TRBV6-5 and TRBJ1-1, with 7 bases fitting TRBD1. With 3 bases clipped from V and 6 bases from J, the junction kept 7 bases outside the gene matches. The CDR3 has 14 residues. Germline V lookup: CDR1 MNHEY, CDR2 SVGAGI.

The chain links TRBV7-3 to TRBJ2-7, with TRBD1 as a possible D gene (5 bases). The germline gives CDR1 SGHTA, CDR2 FQGTGA. This CDR3 contains 13 residues. V lost 5 bases and J 2 bases, leaving 10 bases between the germline ends. CDR3 bases: TGTGCCAGCAGCGACAGTTACACCTACGAGCAGTACTTC. Translated: CASSDSYTYEQYF.

The rearrangement links TRBV16 to TRBJ2-7; D gene ambiguous. The CDR3 consists of 15 residues. Germline V gives CDR1 KGHSY, CDR2 FQNENV. With 0 bases removed from V and 2 bases from J, the gap between germline ends came to 11 bases. CDR3 in DNA: TGTGCCAGCAGCCAATCCCCAGAAACGACCTACGAGCAGTACTTC. Amino acids: CASSQSPETTYEQYF.

Judged by abundance, this clonotype is medium-sized (0.01 to 0.1%). The V gene is TRBV28, the J gene TRBJ2-6; D call uncertain. The CDR3 loop spans 13 amino acids. V was pared by 3 bases and J by 3 bases, with 3 bases between. CDR1 MDHEN and CDR2 SYDVKM come from the germline V gene. The CDR3 protein is CASSFGGANVLTF. In DNA form, the CDR3 reads TGTGCCAGCAGTTTTGGTGGGGCCAACGTCCTGACTTTC.

This clonotype rates as large. The chain is built from TRBV28 and TRBJ2-7; 8 bases map to TRBD2. The CDR3 has 16 residues. Unmatched junction bases numbered 12, after V lost 1 base and J lost 7 bases. CDR1 MDHEN and CDR2 SYDVKM come from the germline V gene. The CDR3 sequence is CASSLSSGTSPKEQYF. The CDR3 region has the DNA TGTGCCAGCAGTTTATCTTCCGGGACTAGTCCTAAGGAGCAGTACTTC.

In this sample, this clonotype is large (0.1 to 1%). The chain recombines TRBV9 with TRBJ2-1; 10 positions agree with TRBD2. The CDR3 is made up of 15 amino acids. The V gene end was trimmed by 0 bases and the J gene end by 10 bases; junction bases not matched to a gene: 7. Germline V gene lookup returns CDR1 SGDLS and CDR2 YYNGEE. Here the CDR3 reads CASSVVAGGVEEQFF. In nucleotides, the CDR3 is TGTGCCAGCAGCGTAGTAGCGGGAGGCGTCGAGGAGCAGTTCTTC.

This clonotype is classed as large. CDR3 coding DNA: TGTGCCAGCAGTCTAAGTACAGGGGCCCAATCCTCCTACGAGCAGTACTTC. As protein: CASSLSTGAQSSYEQYF. The V call is TRBV2, the J call TRBJ2-7; 7 bases are shared with TRBD1. The CDR3 is 17 residues long. Germline V gene data show CDR1 as SNHLY and CDR2 as FYNNEI. V was clipped by 5 bases and J by 0 bases; unmatched bases: 13.

Sample share makes this clonotype medium-sized. The gene calls are TRBV28 and TRBJ2-7; D not certain. Trimming pared 2 bases from V and 1 base from J, leaving 3 bases between. This CDR3 region has 12 residues. Germline V gene sequence: CDR1 MDHEN, CDR2 SYDVKM. CDR3 sequence (DNA): TGTGCCAGCAGTTTAGGTTCCTACGAGCAGTACTTC. This encodes CASSLGSYEQYF.

This clonotype ranks as large (0.1 to 1%). CDR3 sequence reads: CSPPPRTGPCTDTQYF. DNA of the CDR3: TGCAGTCCTCCACCCCGGACAGGCCCATGCACAGATACGCAGTATTTT. The chain joins TRBV29-1 to TRBJ2-3, with TRBD1 identical over 7 bases. Germline V lookup: CDR1 SQVTM, CDR2 ANQGSEA. The CDR3 sequence is 16 residues long.

This clonotype is termed hyperexpanded (1% or more). J is TRBJ2-3 and V is TRBV20-1; 14 bases map to TRBD2. This CDR3 contains 20 residues. Germline loops: CDR1 DFQATT, CDR2 SNEGSKA (reference sequence). The junction had 13 bases not matched to a gene; V was cut back by 2 bases and J by 0 bases. DNA of the CDR3: TGCAGTGCTAGACCCCCTGGACTAGCGGGAGGTACCACTAGCACAGATACGCAGTATTTT. Translating it yields CSARPPGLAGGTTSTDTQYF.

Concerning this clonotype itself: A junction boundary mismatches the germline segment, possibly from a read error. The genes are TRBV7-9 and TRBJ2-1, with 10 bases aligning to TRBD2. There are 17 residues in the CDR3. CDR1 and CDR2 (germline): SEHNR, FQNEAQ (reference sequence). CDR3: CASSLALAGAAYNEQSF. In nucleotides, the CDR3 is TGTGCCAGCAGCTTAGCTCTAGCGGGAGCCGCCTACAATGAGCAATCCTTC.

This clonotype occurred a few times. This may arise from a read error, as a much more abundant clone is one base away. The chain couples TRBV19 to TRBJ1-1; no definite D call. The CDR3 is 16 residues long. In germline, CDR1 is LNHDA, CDR2 SQIVND (reference sequence). V dropped 5 bases and J dropped 0 bases, with 16 bases sitting between them. As DNA, the CDR3 is TGTGCCAGTAGTGTTGATTTTGAGGCAATGAACACTGAAGCTTTCTTT. Translated, it gives CASSVDFEAMNTEAFF.

This clonotype is large. The chain combines TRBV14 with TRBJ2-1; 8 nucleotides match TRBD2. Germline V gives CDR1 SGHDN, CDR2 FVKESK. The CDR3 loop spans 16 amino acids. V lost 4 bases, J lost 8 bases, and 13 bases stayed unmatched. The CDR3 region has the DNA TGTGCCAGCAGCCGGCGAGCGGGAGCGTCGGCCCATGAGCAGTTCTTC. The encoded protein is CASSRRAGASAHEQFF.

By share, this clonotype ranks as large. The V call is TRBV28, the J call TRBJ2-7, with D tentatively TRBD1 (6 bases). The CDR3 totals 15 residues. V was shortened by 4 bases and J by 0 bases, with 13 bases between the two germline ends. Germline CDR1 and CDR2: MDHEN and SYDVKM. The CDR3: CASSSDSTISYEQYF. In DNA form, the CDR3 reads TGTGCCAGCAGTTCGGACAGTACGATCTCCTACGAGCAGTACTTC.

This clonotype is categorized as large. The chain carries TRBV28 and TRBJ2-7; D is ambiguous. The CDR3 spans 14 residues. CDR1 and CDR2 (germline): MDHEN, SYDVKM. The ends were cut back, 1 base at V and 4 bases at J, with 11 bases in the middle. This CDR3 reads CASSLLELTYEQYF. CDR3 nucleotide sequence: TGTGCCAGCAGTTTATTGGAACTGACATACGAGCAGTACTTC.

By share of the sample, this clonotype is large (0.1 to 1%). The chain links TRBV28 to TRBJ2-1, with 7 bases aligning to TRBD2. This CDR3 is built from 17 residues. V gave up 5 bases and J gave up 0 bases; unmatched junction bases: 10. Looked up from germline, CDR1 is MDHEN and CDR2 is SYDVKM. The CDR3 DNA reads as TGTGCCAGCAGTCCCTTAGCGGGCCTTAGCTCCTACAATGAGCAGTTCTTC. This translates into CASSPLAGLSSYNEQFF.

This clonotype is large. The J gene is TRBJ2-7, the V gene TRBV19; weak D call: TRBD1 (5 bases). The V and J ends lost 1 base and 0 bases respectively, with 7 bases between them. In germline, CDR1 is LNHDA, CDR2 SQIVND (reference sequence). There are 14 residues in the CDR3. For the CDR3, the DNA is TGTGCCAGTAGTATAGTCGACAGCTCCTACGAGCAGTACTTC. It specifies CASSIVDSSYEQYF.

This clonotype is deemed large. The rearrangement joins TRBV28 to TRBJ2-7; TRBD1 is a possible D gene (6 bases). CDR1 is MDHEN and CDR2 is SYDVKM in the germline V gene. The CDR3 loop spans 14 amino acids. V was trimmed by 5 bases and J by 0 bases, leaving 11 bases between them. This CDR3 reads CASSRGQNSYEQYF. The DNA of the CDR3 is TGTGCCAGCAGTCGCGGACAGAACTCCTACGAGCAGTACTTC.

This clonotype is judged medium-sized (0.01 to 0.1%). This chain links TRBV28 with TRBJ2-1; the D is unclear. Per germline, CDR1 MDHEN and CDR2 SYDVKM. This CDR3 contains 11 residues. V was trimmed by 4 bases and J by 5 bases, leaving 3 bases between them. CDR3 in amino acids: CASSWDNEQFF. CDR3 nucleotide sequence: TGTGCCAGCAGTTGGGACAATGAGCAGTTCTTC.

This clonotype counts as large. The chain recombines TRBV5-4 with TRBJ2-4; possibly TRBD2 for D (5 bases). This CDR3 has 16 residues. Germline assignment: CDR1 SGHNT and CDR2 YYREEE (reference sequence). Trimming took off 3 bases at V and 0 bases at J, with 13 bases between the two ends. The CDR3 spells CASSSRDYLAKNIQYF. DNA for the CDR3: TGTGCCAGCAGCTCCCGGGATTACCTAGCCAAAAACATTCAGTACTTC.

By proportion, this clonotype is large. V and J are TRBV20-1 and TRBJ2-1; no definite D call. The CDR3 sequence is 15 residues long. The germline gives CDR1 DFQATT, CDR2 SNEGSKA (reference sequence). With 3 bases removed from V and 4 bases from J, the gap between germline ends came to 16 bases. The CDR3 loop is CSASEEWNTYNEQFF. The CDR3 coding sequence is TGCAGTGCTAGTGAGGAATGGAATACATACAATGAGCAGTTCTTC.

This clonotype rates as large (0.1 to 1%). The J gene is TRBJ2-7, the V gene TRBV28; 9 nucleotides align to TRBD2. The CDR3 spans 15 residues. Germline assignment: CDR1 MDHEN and CDR2 SYDVKM. J gave up 0 bases and V 6 bases, and 6 bases lay outside the gene matches. CDR3 in DNA: TGTGCCAGCAGGCCTAGCGGGGCGAGCTCCTACGAGCAGTACTTC. Residues: CASRPSGASSYEQYF.

This clonotype is labeled as medium-sized. The chain joins TRBV27 to TRBJ2-1; 8 bases agree with TRBD2. The V gene's germline CDR1 is MNHEY and CDR2 SMNVEV (reference sequence). Trimming took 6 bases from V and 0 from J; bases not matched to a gene: 7. CDR3 size: 16 residues. The CDR3 here is CASRIIAGSSYNEQFF. The CDR3 nucleotides read TGTGCCAGCAGGATTATAGCGGGAAGCTCCTACAATGAGCAGTTCTTC.

By frequency in the sample, this clonotype is medium-sized. The CDR3 reads CSVKTDYYEQYF. In DNA form, the CDR3 reads TGCAGTGTTAAGACTGACTACTACGAGCAGTACTTC. V is TRBV29-1 and J is TRBJ2-7, with a weak D call TRBD2 (5 bases). CDR1 SQVTM and CDR2 ANQGSEA come from the germline V gene. CDR3 length: 12 residues.

Only a few counts were recorded for this clonotype. This may stem from a read error, because a much larger clone lies one nucleotide away. The V call is TRBV28, the J call TRBJ2-5, with D maybe TRBD2 (6 bases). CDR1 MDHEN and CDR2 SYDVKM come from the germline V gene. Trimming removed 3 bases at V and 9 bases at J, with 20 bases between. The CDR3 extends over 15 amino acids. The CDR3 DNA sequence: TGTGCCAGCAGTTTTAAGGAGGCTCGTGGGGAGGCCCAGTACTTC. Its protein is CASSFKEARGEAQYF. The full variable domain, its missing parts supplied by reference TRBV28 and TRBJ2-5, is DVKVTQSSRYLVKRTGEKVFLECVQDMDHENMFWYRQDPGLGLRLIYFSYDVKMKEKGDIPEGYSVSREKKERFSLILESASTNQTSMYLCASSFKEARGEAQYFGPGTRLLVL.

This clonotype qualifies as medium-sized (0.01 to 0.1%). This sequence joins TRBV29-1 and TRBJ2-7, with 8 positions matching TRBD1. The germline V gene has CDR1 SQVTM and CDR2 ANQGSEA. The V gene end was trimmed by 3 bases and the J gene end by 3 bases; junction bases not matched to a gene: 10. This CDR3 is 15 amino acids long. The chain's CDR3 is CSVEARATGDYEQYF. The CDR3 nucleotides read TGCAGCGTTGAGGCGCGTGCGACAGGGGACTACGAGCAGTACTTC.

A word on this clonotype: A far larger clone differs by one base, so this is likely a read error. The genes are TRBV5-4 and TRBJ2-1; 13 nucleotides line up with TRBD2. V shed 7 bases, J shed 8 bases, and the junction held 9 bases outside the gene matches. CDR1 and CDR2 (germline): SGHNT, YYREEE (reference sequence). The CDR3 is made up of 15 amino acids. The CDR3 DNA is TGTGCCAGCGGCCGACTAGCGGGAGGTACAGATGAGCAGTTCTTC. It encodes CASGRLAGGTDEQFF.